Shown below are 25 T cell receptor beta chains from a single sample sequenced in a study of blood T cell repertoires in COVID-19. Assay used: immunoSEQ multiplex PCR; TCRdb lists only in-frame clones, some missing. The data hold roughly 130,000 clones, with roughly 84% observed a single time. The sequenced sample consisted of PBMCs or T cells enriched from blood (not recorded which). The source is a man aged 40-49 years with acute COVID-19.

The CDR3 DNA reads TGTGCCAGCAGCTTCCTGACAGGGGGAACTGGGGAGCTGTTTTTT. It yields the protein CASSFLTGGTGELFF. The rearrangement joins TRBV11-3 to TRBJ2-2; TRBD1 matches at 9 bases. The CDR3 length is 15 residues. The V and J ends lost 3 bases and 8 bases, in that order; junction bases with no gene match: 7. Germline values: CDR1 SGHNT, CDR2 YENEEA.

This clone has only one observation. This chain connects TRBV19 to TRBJ2-2; D unclear. CDR1 and CDR2 (germline): LNHDA, SQIVND (reference sequence). This CDR3 is built from 14 residues. The V end was cut by 7 bases, the J end by 1 base, with 10 bases between. The CDR3 sequence is CASTLRVNTGELFF. The CDR3 DNA follows: TGTGCCAGTACCCTTCGTGTGAACACCGGGGAGCTGTTTTTT.

This clone was recorded once. The rearrangement uses TRBV15 and TRBJ2-3; D is perhaps TRBD2 (6 bases). V lost 1 base and J lost 3, with 14 bases in between. The CDR3 covers 16 residues. Germline-derived CDR1 and CDR2 are LNHNV and YYDKDF (reference sequence). CDR3 amino acids: CATSRGKGLGTDTQYF. The DNA of the CDR3 is TGTGCCACCAGCAGAGGGAAGGGACTGGGGACAGATACGCAGTATTTT.

The rearrangement uses TRBV19 and TRBJ2-3, with 11 bases aligning to TRBD2. The CDR3 spans 15 residues. From germline, CDR1 is LNHDA and CDR2 SQIVND (reference sequence). The junction had 5 bases not matched to a gene; V was cut back by 5 bases and J by 4 bases. The CDR3 here is CASSLLAGASDTQYF. As DNA, the CDR3 is TGTGCCAGTAGTTTACTAGCGGGAGCATCAGATACGCAGTATTTT.

The chain is built from TRBV10-2 and TRBJ2-6; 9 bases are shared with TRBD2. The J segment lost 2 bases and the V segment lost 5 bases, leaving 4 bases of the junction unmatched. This CDR3 has 16 amino acids. Germline loops: CDR1 WSHSY, CDR2 SAAADI. CDR3 in amino acids: CASSLAGIAGANVLTF. The CDR3 region has the DNA TGCGCCAGCAGTCTAGCGGGAATAGCTGGGGCCAACGTCCTGACTTTC.

The V call is TRBV27, the J call TRBJ2-2; possible D gene TRBD2, 5 bases. This CDR3 contains 16 residues. Looked up from germline, CDR1 is MNHEY and CDR2 is SMNVEV (reference sequence). V lost 3 bases and J lost 0, with 11 bases in between. Here the CDR3 reads CASSFYSDANTGELFF. The CDR3 DNA reads TGTGCCAGCAGTTTCTATAGCGACGCGAACACCGGGGAGCTGTTTTTT.

The rearrangement links TRBV28 to TRBJ1-5; 7 nucleotides line up with TRBD1. Unmatched junction bases numbered 7, after V lost 3 bases and J lost 2 bases. This CDR3 contains 16 residues. Germline values: CDR1 MDHEN, CDR2 SYDVKM. DNA of the CDR3: TGTGCCAGCAGTTTCGGTAAAACAGGGGGCAATCAGCCCCAGCATTTT. Encoded protein: CASSFGKTGGNQPQHF.

J is TRBJ1-4 and V is TRBV19, with a possible D match to TRBD1 (6 bases). Trimming shortened V by 3 bases and J by 5 bases, and 13 bases separated the two germline ends. Germline V gene sequence: CDR1 LNHDA, CDR2 SQIVND (reference sequence). This CDR3 spans 15 amino acids. CDR3 protein: CASSIGRQGNEKLFF. The CDR3 region has the DNA TGTGCCAGTAGTATTGGTCGGCAGGGGAATGAAAAACTGTTTTTT.

The gene calls are TRBV7-2 and TRBJ1-2, with unresolved D. Between the trimmed V and J ends, which lost 0 bases and 9 bases, there was a span of 11 bases. The CDR3 has 13 amino acids. In germline, CDR1 is SGHTA, CDR2 FQGNSA. CDR3 DNA sequence: TGTGCCAGCAGCTTAGCGGGCCGGGAGCGCTACACCTTC. Translation: CASSLAGRERYTF. The full variable domain, in which reference TRBV7-2 and TRBJ1-2 provide the parts outside the CDR3, is GAGVSQSPSNKVTEKGKDVELRCDPISGHTALYWYRQSLGQGLEFLIYFQGNSAPDKSGLPSDRFSAERTGGSVSTLTIQRTQQEDSAVYLCASSLAGRERYTFGSGTRLTVV.

This clone came up a few times. The V and J genes are TRBV7-2 and TRBJ1-1; possibly TRBD1 for D (5 bases). Per the germline V gene, CDR1 is SGHTA and CDR2 is FQGNSA. The germline V and J ends were trimmed by 6 bases and 6 bases, with 17 bases remaining between them. The CDR3 loop spans 14 amino acids. The CDR3 reads CASSSNWPGAEAFF. In nucleotides, the CDR3 is TGTGCCAGCAGTAGTAACTGGCCGGGGGCTGAAGCTTTCTTT.

The CDR3 coding sequence is TGCGCCAGCAGTGGCGGGTTGGGGAACATTCAGTACTTC. Translation gives CASSGGLGNIQYF. The J gene is TRBJ2-4, the V gene TRBV10-2; D may be TRBD2 (5 bases). Germline V lookup: CDR1 WSHSY, CDR2 SAAADI. Trimming removed 4 bases from V and 7 bases from J, with 11 bases in between. The CDR3 consists of 13 residues.

The rearrangement links TRBV28 to TRBJ1-2; 7 bases match TRBD1. The germline V gene encodes CDR1 MDHEN and CDR2 SYDVKM. There are 15 residues in the CDR3. Trimming removed 5 bases from V and 2 bases from J; junction bases left unmatched: 8. CDR3 sequence reads: CASSDTGEENYGYTF. For the CDR3, the DNA is TGTGCCAGCAGTGATACAGGGGAGGAGAACTATGGCTACACCTTC.

CDR3 nucleotides: TGTGCCAGCTCACCATCGATGGGGACACAGAACACTGAAGCTTTCTTT. Amino acids: CASSPSMGTQNTEAFF. This sequence joins TRBV18 and TRBJ1-1, with D possibly being TRBD1 (6 bases). Trimming stripped 2 bases from V and 1 base from J, with 14 bases between. Germline V gene sequence: CDR1 KGHSH, CDR2 LQKENI. The CDR3 runs to 16 residues.

This clone was detected a few times. The chain carries TRBV24-1 and TRBJ1-2, with a tentative D call TRBD1 (6 bases). V lost 12 bases to trimming and J lost 1 base, with 14 bases between them. Germline CDR1 reads KGHDR; CDR2 reads SFDVKD. The CDR3 is made up of 13 amino acids. The DNA for the CDR3 is TGTGCCTCCCAGGACAGCCTTAACTATGGCTACACCTTC. This encodes CASQDSLNYGYTF.

CDR3 DNA sequence: TGTGCCAGCAGTCCAGGGACAGGGAAGGAGACCCAGTACTTC. Amino acid sequence: CASSPGTGKETQYF. This chain uses TRBV27 with TRBJ2-5; 9 bases agree with TRBD1. V shed 5 bases, J shed 5 bases, and the junction held 6 bases outside the gene matches. The CDR3 is 14 residues long. Germline V gene lookup returns CDR1 MNHEY and CDR2 SMNVEV (reference sequence).

CDR3 residues: CASSQGQGYLYGYTF. In DNA, the CDR3 is TGCGCCAGCAGCCAAGGTCAGGGCTATTTATATGGCTACACCTTC. This rearrangement joins TRBV4-3 to TRBJ1-2; D might be TRBD1 (5 bases). Germline V gene sequence: CDR1 LGHNA, CDR2 YSLEER. Trimming took 1 base from V and 5 from J, leaving 14 bases between them. The CDR3 runs 15 residues.

V usage is TRBV5-1 and J usage is TRBJ1-1; 7 bases map to TRBD1. This CDR3 has 15 amino acids. The V gene end was trimmed by 0 bases and the J gene end by 0 bases; junction bases not matched to a gene: 2. Per the germline V gene, CDR1 is SGHRS and CDR2 is YFSETQ. The CDR3: CASSLVQGMNTEAFF. DNA for the CDR3: TGCGCCAGCAGCTTGGTACAGGGGATGAACACTGAAGCTTTCTTT.

This clone was seen just once. This chain's CDR3 is CASSLGRDFNTEAFF. In DNA, the CDR3 is TGTGCCAGCAGCTTAGGTAGGGACTTTAACACTGAAGCTTTCTTT. This chain links TRBV7-8 with TRBJ1-1, with D possibly TRBD1 on 5 matching bases. Trimming took 1 base from V and 2 from J, leaving 11 bases between them. Germline V CDR1 and CDR2: SGHVS, FQNEAQ. The CDR3 consists of 15 residues.

This clone has more than one count but fewer than ten. The chain employs TRBV3-1 (or the pseudogene TRBV3-2) and TRBJ2-2; 8 bases match TRBD2. CDR1 is LGHDT and CDR2 is YNNKEL in the germline V gene (reference sequence). V lost 4 bases, J lost 3 bases, and 7 bases stayed unmatched. The length of the CDR3 is 16 residues. The CDR3 protein is CASSLGTRGYTGELFF. The CDR3 nucleotides are TGTGCCAGCAGCCTCGGGACTAGGGGTTACACCGGGGAGCTGTTTTTT.

The rearrangement joins TRBV4-1 to TRBJ1-1; 9 nucleotides line up with TRBD1. The CDR3 contains 14 residues. In germline, CDR1 is MGHRA, CDR2 YSYEKL. Trimming removed 3 bases from V and 7 bases from J; junction bases left unmatched: 6. CDR3 bases: TGCGCCAGCAGCCACACAGGGGGCGCGAGTGAAGCTTTCTTT. It yields the protein CASSHTGGASEAFF.

In its sample, this clone was seen once. The chain recombines TRBV5-1 with TRBJ2-7, with 9 bases matching TRBD1. Germline V gene data show CDR1 as SGHRS and CDR2 as YFSETQ. This CDR3 is 15 amino acids long. With V trimmed by 1 base and J by 3 bases, 5 bases remained unmatched. The CDR3 protein is CASSLSPGQGYEQYF. The CDR3 nucleotides read TGCGCCAGCAGCTTGAGTCCGGGACAGGGCTACGAGCAGTACTTC.

This clone appeared once. The rearrangement joins TRBV15 to TRBJ1-3; D remains ambiguous. From germline, CDR1 is LNHNV and CDR2 YYDKDF (reference sequence). This CDR3 has 15 amino acids. Trimming removed 4 bases from V and 0 bases from J, with 10 bases in between. The CDR3 DNA is TGTGCCACCAGCATCGATAACGGCTCTGGAAACACCATATATTTT. Residues: CATSIDNGSGNTIYF.

The chain has TRBV7-2 and TRBJ2-2; possible D gene TRBD2, 6 bases. V shed 2 bases and J shed 4 bases, with 8 bases lying between them. The V gene's germline CDR1 is SGHTA and CDR2 FQGNSA. The CDR3 is made up of 14 amino acids. In nucleotides, the CDR3 is TGTGCCAGCAGCTTATACGGGGGCACCGGGGAGCTGTTTTTT. Its translation is CASSLYGGTGELFF.

This sequence joins TRBV4-3 and TRBJ1-2, with D maybe TRBD1 (5 bases). CDR1 and CDR2 (germline): LGHNA, YSLEER. The CDR3 has 15 residues. Trimming stripped 0 bases from V and 2 bases from J, with 10 bases between. As DNA, the CDR3 is TGCGCCAGCAGCCAAGATTTGGCAGGGAACTATGGCTACACCTTC. Encoded protein: CASSQDLAGNYGYTF.

This clone was seen once. The chain is built from TRBV4-1 and TRBJ2-1; D gene ambiguous. With 0 bases removed from V and 4 bases from J, the gap between germline ends came to 7 bases. The CDR3 runs 14 residues. CDR1 is MGHRA and CDR2 is YSYEKL in the germline V gene. The CDR3 here is CASSQDGPYNEQFF. The CDR3, as DNA: TGCGCCAGCAGCCAAGATGGGCCGTACAATGAGCAGTTCTTC.